This entry lists 20 T cell receptor beta chains sequenced from one sample in a study of cytomegalovirus exposure and HLA in healthy donors. PCR used 60 Vbeta primers and 13 Jbeta primers. TCRdb's table, derived via immunoSEQ multiplex PCR, lists solely in-frame clones and lacks some. The sample records under 200,000 clones, approximately 84% being singletons. The sample taken for sequencing was PBMCs. Receptors were obtained from a woman aged 30 to 39 in good health and CMV-seropositive.

This clone was picked up one time. The rearrangement links TRBV28 to TRBJ1-5; TRBD1 aligns across 8 bases. Germline V gene sequence: CDR1 MDHEN, CDR2 SYDVKM. The CDR3 loop spans 11 amino acids. Written as DNA, the CDR3 is TGTGCAGCAGGGGGCCTTCAGCCCCAGCATTTT. This gives the protein CAAGGLQPQHF.

J is TRBJ2-1 and V is TRBV11-3, with 14 bases identical to TRBD2. Germline-derived CDR1 and CDR2 are SGHNT and YENEEA. V lost 3 bases, J lost 5 bases, and 6 bases stayed unmatched. The CDR3 is made up of 17 amino acids. The CDR3 loop reads CASSFSGTSGRNNEQFF. In nucleotides, the CDR3 is TGTGCCAGCAGCTTCTCCGGGACTAGCGGGAGAAACAATGAGCAGTTCTTC.

In this sample, this clone turned up a few times. The chain carries TRBV10-3 and TRBJ2-1; maybe TRBD1 (6 bases). CDR1 ENHRY and CDR2 SYGVKD come from the germline V gene. The V end was cut by 11 bases, the J end by 4 bases, with 15 bases between. This CDR3 comprises 13 residues. In nucleotides, the CDR3 is TGTGCCTCTAGAGAGGGGACATACAATGAGCAGTTCTTC. Its translation: CASREGTYNEQFF.

The chain has TRBV4-2 and TRBJ2-2; 8 nucleotides align to TRBD2. V was clipped by 1 base and J by 1 base; unmatched bases: 5. The CDR3 is 17 residues long. Germline V lookup: CDR1 LGHNA, CDR2 YNFKEQ. CDR3 sequence: CASSQVIRGGNTGELFF. The CDR3 DNA is TGTGCCAGCAGCCAAGTAATTCGGGGGGGGAACACCGGGGAGCTGTTTTTT.

The sample holds a few counts of this clone. The chain has TRBV6-5 and TRBJ1-2, with D perhaps TRBD1 (5 bases). CDR3 length equals 13 residues. Germline CDR1 reads MNHEY; CDR2 reads SVGAGI. V was trimmed by 0 bases and J by 5 bases, leaving 7 bases between them. DNA for the CDR3: TGTGCCAGCAGTTACTCGACAGAGTATGGCTACACCTTC. Protein sequence: CASSYSTEYGYTF.

The chain employs TRBV7-9 and TRBJ2-2, with D possibly being TRBD2 (5 bases). The CDR3 contains 15 residues. CDR1 and CDR2 (germline): SEHNR, FQNEAQ (reference sequence). V lost 2 bases to trimming and J lost 6 bases, with 13 bases between them. The CDR3 region has the DNA TGTGCCAGCAGCTTATTGGGGAGAGTGCCCGGGGAGCTGTTTTTT. This sequence encodes CASSLLGRVPGELFF.

CDR3 region: CASSEGLLWGLSTDTQYF. For the CDR3, the DNA is TGTGCCAGCAGTGAAGGTCTCCTATGGGGACTAAGCACAGATACGCAGTATTTT. The rearrangement joins TRBV6-1 to TRBJ2-3; TRBD2 agrees at 7 bases. Germline V lookup: CDR1 MNHNS, CDR2 SASEGT. The CDR3 loop spans 18 amino acids. V shed 1 base and J 0 bases; nucleotides not matched to a gene: 10.

This clone turned up a few times. J is TRBJ1-6 and V is TRBV5-1, with 12 bases identical to TRBD1. J lost 8 bases, V lost 4 bases, and 4 bases had no gene match. CDR1 is SGHRS and CDR2 is YFSETQ in the germline V gene. The CDR3 is 15 residues long. The CDR3 DNA reads TGCGCCAGCAGCCCGGGACAGGGGGCGCATTCACCCCTCCACTTT. Translating gives CASSPGQGAHSPLHF. Variable domain in full (rest from reference TRBV5-1 and TRBJ1-6): KAGVTQTPRYLIKTRGQQVTLSCSPISGHRSVSWYQQTPGQGLQFLFEYFSETQRNKGNFPGRFSGRQFSNSRSEMNVSTLELGDSALYLCASSPGQGAHSPLHFGNGTRLTVT.

The V gene is TRBV29-1, the J gene TRBJ2-7; 9 bases match TRBD1. In germline, CDR1 is SQVTM, CDR2 ANQGSEA. V shed 6 bases and J 5 bases; nucleotides not matched to a gene: 5. This CDR3 has 12 residues. The CDR3 DNA reads as TGCAGCGTCCAAACAGGGGGCGACGAGCAGTACTTC. As protein: CSVQTGGDEQYF.

This clone was observed a handful of times. V usage is TRBV6-5 and J usage is TRBJ2-7; 7 nucleotides align to TRBD2. Germline CDR1 and CDR2: MNHEY and SVGAGI. The CDR3 covers 15 residues. The trim removed 5 bases at V and 3 bases at J, leaving 10 bases unmatched. The CDR3 reads CASSPPGSGNYEQYF. CDR3 bases: TGTGCCAGCAGTCCCCCGGGGAGCGGGAACTACGAGCAGTACTTC.

This rearrangement joins TRBV28 to TRBJ1-4, with D unresolved. In germline, CDR1 is MDHEN, CDR2 SYDVKM. The CDR3 loop spans 14 amino acids. Trimming removed 3 bases from V and 2 bases from J, with 7 bases in between. CDR3 sequence (DNA): TGTGCCAGCAGTTTGACACCCACTAATGAAAAACTGTTTTTT. Translation: CASSLTPTNEKLFF. Supplemented by reference TRBV28 and TRBJ1-4, the full variable domain reads DVKVTQSSRYLVKRTGEKVFLECVQDMDHENMFWYRQDPGLGLRLIYFSYDVKMKEKGDIPEGYSVSREKKERFSLILESASTNQTSMYLCASSLTPTNEKLFFGSGTQLSVL.

J is TRBJ2-7 and V is TRBV6-1; 10 nucleotides agree with TRBD1. CDR3 length equals 14 residues. Germline loops: CDR1 MNHNS, CDR2 SASEGT. Trimming took 10 bases from V and 1 from J; bases not matched to a gene: 7. Written as DNA, the CDR3 is TGTGCCACCAGGTGGACAGGGGGTTCCTACGAGCAGTACTTC. This sequence encodes CATRWTGGSYEQYF.

V is TRBV4-2 and J is TRBJ2-5, with D uncertain. Germline V gene lookup returns CDR1 LGHNA and CDR2 YNFKEQ. With 3 bases removed from V and 5 bases from J, the gap between germline ends came to 16 bases. This CDR3 spans 15 amino acids. This chain's CDR3 is CASSQGEESWETQYF. DNA of the CDR3: TGTGCCAGCAGCCAGGGTGAGGAGTCTTGGGAGACCCAGTACTTC.

The V gene is TRBV19, the J gene TRBJ2-1; possibly TRBD2 for D (5 bases). V dropped 8 bases and J dropped 0 bases, with 11 bases sitting between them. The CDR3 totals 14 residues. Germline assignment: CDR1 LNHDA and CDR2 SQIVND (reference sequence). DNA for the CDR3: TGTGCCAGTGCAACTAGGAGCTCCTACAATGAGCAGTTCTTC. This gives the protein CASATRSSYNEQFF.

The chain links TRBV6-6 to TRBJ1-5; no reliable D call. Trimming removed 3 bases from V and 2 bases from J, with 8 bases in between. CDR1 MNHNY and CDR2 SVGAGI come from the germline V gene (reference sequence). The CDR3 spans 14 residues. The CDR3 region is CASSYLSGNQPQHF. CDR3 sequence (DNA): TGTGCCAGCAGTTATTTAAGCGGCAATCAGCCCCAGCATTTT.

The chain has TRBV7-9 and TRBJ2-3, with D unclear. Germline lookup yields CDR1 SEHNR and CDR2 FQNEAQ (reference sequence). V lost 1 base and J 1 base, leaving 3 bases between the germline ends. The CDR3 has 13 amino acids. CDR3 in DNA: TGTGCCAGCAGCTTAGAGCGCACAGATACGCAGTATTTT. Its translation is CASSLERTDTQYF.

The V and J genes are TRBV28 and TRBJ2-3, with TRBD2 matching 11 bases. The length of the CDR3 is 15 residues. In germline, CDR1 is MDHEN, CDR2 SYDVKM. V dropped 4 bases and J dropped 5; count of bases not matched to a gene: 5. The CDR3 sequence: CASSSSSGRRDTQYF. The CDR3 nucleotides are TGTGCCAGCAGTTCCTCTAGCGGGAGGAGAGATACGCAGTATTTT.

The chain couples TRBV5-6 to TRBJ2-3; 8 nucleotides line up with TRBD2. V lost 5 bases to trimming and J lost 1 base; unmatched junction nucleotides: 9. The CDR3 has 16 amino acids. The germline V gene has CDR1 SGHDT and CDR2 YYEEEE. This chain's CDR3 is CASRFLGRGGTDTQYF. The CDR3 coding sequence is TGTGCCAGCAGGTTCCTAGGGCGGGGGGGCACAGATACGCAGTATTTT.

DNA for the CDR3: TGTGCCAGCTCACTGGACAGGGGGTATACCGGGGAGCTGTTTTTT. Protein sequence: CASSLDRGYTGELFF. The V gene is TRBV18, the J gene TRBJ2-2, with 10 bases aligning to TRBD1. Germline V gives CDR1 KGHSH, CDR2 LQKENI. With V trimmed by 4 bases and J by 5 bases, 4 bases remained unmatched. This CDR3 contains 15 residues.

CDR3 DNA sequence: TGTGCTAGTGGTTTCAGTAACTATGGCTACACCTTC. This codes for CASGFSNYGYTF. The chain carries TRBV12-5 and TRBJ1-2, with unresolved D. CDR1 and CDR2 from the germline V gene are LGHNT and FRNRAP. Deletions cut 3 bases from V and 1 base from J, with 3 bases between. The length of the CDR3 is 12 residues. Looking up the rest from reference TRBV12-5 and TRBJ1-2 gives the full variable domain: DARVTQTPRHKVTEMGQEVTMRCQPILGHNTVFWYRQTMMQGLELLAYFRNRAPLDDSGMPKDRFSAEMPDATLATLKIQPSEPRDSAVYFCASGFSNYGYTFGSGTRLTVV.